These T cell receptor beta chains were read from a single sample in a study of blood T cell repertoires in COVID-19. Libraries were prepared by immunoSEQ multiplex PCR; TCRdb keeps only in-frame clonotypes and omits some of them. Of about 180,000 clones in the sample, roughly 75% were seen once. Sequences were obtained from peripheral blood. Receptor source: a man between 65 and 79 years old with active or convalescent COVID-19. CDR3s include the opening cysteine and the closing phenylalanine or tryptophan. D genes are given only for firm matches. The size of a clone is reported for some rows only, either as once, few or many, or as a class for expanded clones.

V	J	length	size	D	CDR3	DNA
TRBV7-3	TRBJ2-1	16	-	TRBD2	CASSSLGLAGVGEQFF	TGTGCCAGCAGCTCTTTGGGACTAGCGGGAGTGGGTGAGCAGTTCTTC
TRBV5-1	TRBJ1-2	14	-	-	CASSPDGGNYGYTF	TGCGCCAGCAGCCCCGATGGGGGGAACTATGGCTACACCTTC
TRBV5-6	TRBJ1-6	17	once	-	CASSLAGESSYNSPLHF	TGTGCCAGCAGCTTGGCTGGGGAGAGCTCCTATAATTCACCCCTCCACTTT
TRBV5-1	TRBJ2-3	14	-	-	CPSTVGGGQDTQYF	TGCCCCAGCACAGTAGGGGGGGGCCAAGATACGCAGTATTTT
TRBV2	TRBJ1-2	14	-	-	CASSEQRTIYGYTF	TGTGCCAGCAGTGAGCAGCGAACCATTTATGGCTACACCTTC
TRBV4-1	TRBJ2-1	15	-	TRBD2	CASSHQAGGTPEEFF	TGCGCCAGCAGCCACCAAGCGGGGGGAACCCCAGAGGAGTTCTTC
TRBV29-1	TRBJ2-7	15	-	TRBD2	CSVGTPGSGGYEQYF	TGCAGCGTCGGTACACCGGGTAGCGGGGGTTACGAGCAGTACTTC
TRBV7-7	TRBJ1-3	18	-	-	CASSLYPPNRYSGNTIYF	TGTGCTAGCAGCTTATACCCCCCCAACAGATACTCTGGAAACACCATATATTTT
TRBV5-1	TRBJ1-6	14	-	TRBD1	CATAATGEGSPLHF	TGCGCCACCGCCGCTACAGGGGAAGGATCACCCCTCCACTTT
TRBV29-1	TRBJ1-1	13	-	-	CSVILQGLGQAFF	TGCAGCGTAATCCTACAGGGTTTAGGCCAAGCTTTCTTT
TRBV9	TRBJ1-1	13	-	-	CASNPGMNTEAFF	TGTGCCAGCAACCCAGGAATGAACACTGAAGCTTTCTTT
TRBV5-8	TRBJ2-7	16	-	TRBD2	CASSPGTSGRSYEQYF	TGTGCCAGCAGCCCGGGGACTAGCGGGCGCTCCTACGAGCAGTACTTC
TRBV7-8	TRBJ2-1	12	-	-	CASSPRQLEQFF	TGTGCCAGCAGCCCCCGACAGCTAGAGCAGTTCTTC
TRBV5-1	TRBJ2-1	16	few	TRBD2	CASSPSGLAGVREQFF	TGCGCCAGCAGCCCTTCCGGACTAGCGGGAGTCAGGGAGCAGTTCTTC
TRBV4-2	TRBJ1-3	16	-	-	CASSQERGFGGNTIYF	TGTGCCAGCAGCCAAGAAAGGGGGTTCGGCGGAAACACCATATATTTT
TRBV28	TRBJ1-1	15	few	TRBD1	CASRTGGSKNTEAFF	TGTGCCAGCAGGACAGGGGGCTCGAAGAACACTGAAGCTTTCTTT
TRBV7-2	TRBJ1-4	15	few	-	CASSLGGGPNEKLFF	TGTGCCAGCAGCTTAGGAGGTGGTCCGAATGAAAAACTGTTTTTT
TRBV5-4	TRBJ2-5	16	-	-	CASSNLQGLGEETQYF	TGTGCCAGCAGCAATCTGCAGGGGCTAGGAGAAGAGACCCAGTACTTC
TRBV5-6	TRBJ1-6	17	few	-	CASSLAFAGSYNSPLHF	TGTGCCAGCAGCTTGGCCTTCGCAGGTTCCTATAATTCACCCCTCCACTTT
TRBV5-1	TRBJ1-4	15	-	-	CASSLDPATNEKLFF	TGCGCCAGCAGCCTAGACCCAGCAACTAATGAAAAACTGTTTTTT
TRBV7-9	TRBJ1-2	13	once	-	CASSLTGSYGYTF	TGTGCCAGCAGCTTAACAGGATCCTATGGCTACACCTTC
TRBV6-5	TRBJ1-2	13	-	-	CASTESGWSGYTF	TGTGCCAGCACCGAGTCAGGGTGGAGCGGCTACACCTTC
TRBV5-1	TRBJ2-5	13	-	-	CASSFQDRETQYF	TGCGCCAGCAGCTTTCAAGATCGGGAGACCCAGTACTTC
TRBV10-3	TRBJ1-2	12	-	-	CATRTVDLGYTF	TGTGCCACACGGACAGTGGACCTTGGCTACACCTTC
TRBV12-3/TRBV12-4	TRBJ2-7	13	-	-	CASSRDTIDEQYF	TGTGCCAGCAGCCGGGACACGATCGACGAGCAGTACTTC
TRBV3-1/TRBV3-2	TRBJ2-7	15	-	TRBD2	CASSSRLAGKYEQYF	TGTGCCAGCAGCTCACGACTAGCGGGAAAATACGAGCAGTACTTC
TRBV12-2	TRBJ2-7	16	-	-	CASRPRTGGTTYEQYF	TGTGCAAGTCGCCCGCGCACGGGGGGTACCACCTACGAGCAGTACTTC
TRBV2	TRBJ1-5	14	-	-	CASSEALMSQPQHF	TGTGCCAGCAGTGAAGCGCTTATGAGTCAGCCCCAGCATTTT
TRBV30	TRBJ1-6	15	once	-	CAWRHDTGLNSPLHF	TGTGCCTGGCGCCATGACACAGGATTGAATTCACCCCTCCACTTT
TRBV5-1	TRBJ2-3	15	few	-	CASSSDFTGISTQYF	TGCGCCAGCAGCTCAGACTTCACAGGGATTAGTACGCAGTATTTT
TRBV7-8	TRBJ2-1	13	-	-	CASSPVMYNEQFF	TGTGCCAGCAGCCCAGTAATGTACAATGAGCAGTTCTTC
TRBV4-3	TRBJ2-7	17	-	TRBD2	CASSQDLIRDYVYEQYF	TGCGCCAGCAGCCAAGATCTTATTAGGGACTACGTTTACGAGCAGTACTTC
TRBV3-1/TRBV3-2	TRBJ2-3	16	-	TRBD2	CASSQGVTSGTDTQYF	TGTGCCAGCAGCCAAGGGGTGACTAGCGGCACAGATACGCAGTATTTT
TRBV2	TRBJ1-5	14	few	TRBD1	CASRGGQIYQPQHF	TGTGCCAGCAGGGGGGGACAGATTTATCAGCCCCAGCATTTT
TRBV4-2	TRBJ2-5	13	-	-	CASSLHSQETQYF	TGTGCCAGCAGCCTTCACTCCCAAGAGACCCAGTACTTC
TRBV7-2	TRBJ1-2	14	once	-	CASSLAAGAYGYTF	TGTGCCAGCAGCTTAGCTGCAGGGGCTTATGGCTACACCTTC
TRBV7-2	TRBJ2-7	12	-	-	CASSLAGREQYF	TGTGCCAGCAGCTTAGCGGGGCGCGAGCAGTACTTC
TRBV9	TRBJ2-7	17	-	-	CASSPPGVNRGIYEQYF	TGTGCCAGCAGCCCACCGGGGGTCAACCGGGGGATATACGAGCAGTACTTC
TRBV5-1	TRBJ2-1	13	-	TRBD2	CASSLALAGEQFF	TGCGCCAGCAGCTTGGCCCTAGCGGGAGAGCAGTTCTTC
TRBV10-2	TRBJ2-7	15	-	TRBD2	CASSESRLATYEQYF	TGCGCCAGCAGTGAGTCTCGACTAGCTACCTACGAGCAGTACTTC
TRBV5-8	TRBJ1-1	13	-	-	CATTGIMNTEAFF	TGTGCCACCACAGGGATAATGAACACTGAAGCTTTCTTT
TRBV19	TRBJ2-7	13	-	TRBD1	CASSTTGKSEQYF	TGTGCCAGTAGTACGACAGGGAAATCCGAGCAGTACTTC
TRBV18	TRBJ2-7	14	-	TRBD1	CASSWGQGSYEQYF	TGTGCCAGCTCTTGGGGACAGGGCTCCTACGAGCAGTACTTC
TRBV6-2/TRBV6-3	TRBJ2-1	15	few	TRBD2	CASSSAGGFHNEQFF	TGTGCCAGCAGTTCTGCGGGAGGGTTCCACAATGAGCAGTTCTTC
TRBV10-3	TRBJ2-1	16	once	TRBD2	CAISAPGTSGTDEQFF	TGTGCCATCAGTGCCCCCGGGACTAGCGGAACTGACGAGCAGTTCTTC
TRBV29-1	TRBJ2-1	14	-	-	CSVLFSVVHNEQFF	TGCAGCGTTCTGTTCTCGGTAGTCCACAATGAGCAGTTCTTC
TRBV7-2	TRBJ1-2	14	-	TRBD1	CASSLATGEWGYTF	TGTGCCAGCAGCTTAGCTACAGGGGAGTGGGGCTACACCTTC
TRBV6-5	TRBJ2-7	13	-	-	CASQGDRSYEQYF	TGTGCCAGCCAAGGGGATCGGTCCTACGAGCAGTACTTC
TRBV5-6	TRBJ2-7	12	-	-	CASSYQGREQYF	TGTGCCAGCAGTTATCAGGGGCGTGAGCAGTACTTC
TRBV5-5	TRBJ2-1	16	once	TRBD2	CASSSGLAGGGNEQFF	TGTGCCAGCAGCTCAGGACTAGCGGGAGGGGGTAATGAGCAGTTCTTC
TRBV6-4	TRBJ2-1	12	-	-	CASSAPGNEQFF	TGTGCCAGCAGTGCCCCGGGGAATGAGCAGTTCTTC
TRBV30	TRBJ2-7	15	-	TRBD1	CAWTTGTGLTYEQYF	TGTGCCTGGACTACCGGGACAGGGTTGACCTACGAGCAGTACTTC
TRBV7-9	TRBJ1-2	14	-	TRBD1	CASSRDRGMGGYTF	TGTGCCAGCTCTCGGGACAGGGGCATGGGTGGCTACACCTTC
TRBV19	TRBJ1-1	16	few	-	CASTRRQPPALKEAFF	TGTGCCAGTACCCGTAGACAGCCTCCTGCGTTGAAGGAAGCTTTCTTT
TRBV3-1/TRBV3-2	TRBJ2-5	12	-	-	CASSQEGGHQYF	TGTGCCAGCAGCCAAGAGGGAGGACACCAGTACTTC
TRBV5-6	TRBJ1-4	15	-	-	CASSLGAGVDEKLFF	TGTGCCAGCAGCTTGGGGGCGGGAGTAGATGAAAAACTGTTTTTT
TRBV19	TRBJ1-5	15	-	-	CASRGGGPSNQPQHF	TGTGCCAGTAGAGGGGGGGGGCCTAGCAATCAGCCCCAGCATTTT
TRBV7-9	TRBJ2-1	16	-	TRBD2	CASSPLAGGMNDEQFF	TGTGCCAGCAGCCCGCTAGCGGGAGGCATGAATGATGAGCAGTTCTTC
TRBV7-2	TRBJ1-5	16	-	-	CASSLGGWEFNQPQHF	TGTGCCAGCAGCTTAGGGGGTTGGGAGTTCAATCAGCCCCAGCATTTT
TRBV29-1	TRBJ1-1	11	-	-	CSVAEGGRAFF	TGCAGCGTTGCAGAGGGGGGTAGGGCTTTCTTT